This T cell receptor (beta chain) is drawn from a study of spatial heterogeneity in lung cancer. Study in general: Samples came from some 73 TRACERx patients with untreated early-stage lung cancer. The follow-up PBMC samples were sequenced whenever they were available. The median time to follow-up was about two years after resection.

The CDR3 covers 12 residues. Per the germline V gene, CDR1 is MDHEN and CDR2 is SYDVKM. Every TCR cDNA molecule carried a tag that served as a unique molecular identifier. TCRdb re-derived calls from the 5' RACE reads in MiXCR, one entry per CDR3 protein. In the table there are under 30,000 distinct CDR3 sequences, less than 6% of which are singletons. Time point of the sample: blood at routine non-recurrence follow-up after resection. Sequencing was performed on whole RNA extracted from tumor and nontumor lung tissue, or from frozen PBMC, and the material was left unsorted. This clonotype was observed a few times. Germline is not matched at one junction end, which may reflect a read error.

The source of this sequence is a male donor with early-stage non-small cell lung cancer. The chain is built from TRBV28 and TRBJ1-3; D call uncertain. Sequenced material: PBMCs, taken at follow-up. Here the CDR3 DNA reads TGTTCCAGCCGGAGCTCTGGAAACACCATATATTTT. Amino acids: CSSRSSGNTIYF.